Included here is one T cell receptor (beta chain) sequence, with context. What it binds is unknown. The CDR3 is 17 residues long. V was pared by 5 bases and J by 5 bases, with 24 bases between. Germline values: CDR1 SGHTA, CDR2 FQGNSA. Libraries were prepared by immunoSEQ multiplex PCR; TCRdb keeps only in-frame clonotypes and omits some of them. Of 190,000 or so clones listed, 55% to 85% are singletons. The sample originates from a study of cytotoxic CD8 clonotypes in ibrutinib-treated CLL. Whole-study findings and limits: Clonality went higher at ibrutinib response and then dropped back toward baseline at progression.

The rearrangement joins TRBV7-2 to TRBJ2-5, with D possibly TRBD2 on 6 matching bases. Sequenced material: PBMCs, taken after 24 months of ibrutinib treatment. The TCR was taken from a human donor with chronic lymphocytic leukemia. Written as DNA, the CDR3 is TGTGCCAGCAGCCTCGGTCTAGGGAGGAGGCCGGGGGAGACCCAGTACTTC. Translated, it gives CASSLGLGRRPGETQYF.